Each of the 2 T cell receptor beta chains below was sequenced from the same sample in a study of regulatory dendritic cells for organ transplantation. These receptors have no known antigen. Sorted subsets were CFSE-labeled and cultured around five days with allogeneic dendritic cells. Libraries were prepared by immunoSEQ multiplex PCR; TCRdb keeps only in-frame clonotypes and omits some of them. This sample has about 10,000 clones, with around 80% found just once. Sequences were obtained from memory CD4+ T cells from blood cultured with dendritic cells. Stated subset: CD45RO+ memory T cells. Receptors originate from a human donor in good health.

The chain links TRBV7-2 to TRBJ1-2; 7 bases agree with TRBD1. With 4 bases clipped from V and 4 bases from J, the junction kept 6 bases outside the gene matches. Germline values: CDR1 SGHTA, CDR2 FQGNSA. This CDR3 region has 14 residues. DNA of the CDR3: TGTGCCAGCAGCTATGGGGACAGAGCCTATGGCTACACCTTC. Its protein product is CASSYGDRAYGYTF.

The rearrangement joins TRBV18 to TRBJ2-7; 7 bases align to TRBD2. Unmatched junction bases numbered 10, after V lost 4 bases and J lost 1 base. Germline V lookup: CDR1 KGHSH, CDR2 LQKENI. The CDR3 loop spans 16 amino acids. The CDR3 is CASSRSRDYRSYEQYF. The CDR3 region has the DNA TGTGCCAGCTCACGTTCCCGGGACTACCGTTCCTACGAGCAGTACTTC. The entire variable domain, with the rest obtained from reference TRBV18 and TRBJ2-7, is as follows: NAGVMQNPRHLVRRRGQEARLRCSPMKGHSHVYWYRQLPEEGLKFMVYLQKENIIDESGMPKERFSAEFPKEGPSILRIQQVVRGDSAAYFCASSRSRDYRSYEQYFGPGTRLTVT.